The 21 T cell receptor beta chains reported below all come from one sample, sequenced in a study of blood T cell repertoires in COVID-19. Clones were read by immunoSEQ multiplex PCR, and TCRdb kept only the in-frame ones, dropping some. The data hold roughly 280,000 clones, with approximately 90% observed a single time. The sample comprised PBMCs or T cells enriched from blood (not recorded which). These receptors all come from a middle-aged man who had been exposed to COVID-19.

This clone was counted once. This chain joins TRBV5-1 and TRBJ2-7; 7 nucleotides match TRBD1. The CDR3 runs to 15 residues. Germline loops: CDR1 SGHRS, CDR2 YFSETQ. Trimming removed 4 bases from V and 2 bases from J; junction bases left unmatched: 9. The DNA of the CDR3 is TGCGCCAGCAGCCGGACCGGGACAGCAACCTACGAGCAGTACTTC. Amino acids: CASSRTGTATYEQYF.

The V and J genes are TRBV4-2 and TRBJ1-1; 8 bases agree with TRBD1. The CDR3 is 15 amino acids. J gave up 5 bases and V 0 bases, and 5 bases lay outside the gene matches. From germline, CDR1 is LGHNA and CDR2 YNFKEQ. The CDR3 bases are TGTGCCAGCAGCCAAGACGAGACAGGGGATACTGAAGCTTTCTTT. As protein: CASSQDETGDTEAFF.

This rearrangement joins TRBV7-9 to TRBJ2-1; D possibly corresponds to TRBD2 (6 bases). Germline values: CDR1 SEHNR, CDR2 FQNEAQ (reference sequence). This CDR3 has 14 amino acids. V lost 0 bases, J lost 10 bases, and 13 bases lay in between. The chain's CDR3 is CASSLAPTSSEQFF. The CDR3 DNA sequence: TGTGCCAGCAGCTTAGCTCCGACTAGTAGCGAGCAGTTCTTC.

This chain links TRBV5-6 with TRBJ1-6; D is possibly TRBD1 (5 bases). Germline V lookup: CDR1 SGHDT, CDR2 YYEEEE. The CDR3 is 16 amino acids. The germline V and J ends were trimmed by 6 bases and 1 base, with 14 bases remaining between them. The CDR3: CASTILRGSYNSPLHF. In DNA form, the CDR3 reads TGTGCCAGCACCATTCTAAGGGGTTCCTATAATTCACCCCTCCACTTT.

This clone was recorded once. The genes are TRBV7-2 and TRBJ2-4; TRBD1 matches 8 bases. There are 16 residues in the CDR3. The germline gives CDR1 SGHTA, CDR2 FQGNSA. V shed 5 bases and J 6 bases; nucleotides not matched to a gene: 12. The CDR3 coding sequence is TGTGCCAGCAGCCTTGATGCCCCCGGGACAGGAAACATTCAGTACTTC. Amino acid sequence: CASSLDAPGTGNIQYF. Variable domain in full (rest from reference TRBV7-2 and TRBJ2-4): GAGVSQSPSNKVTEKGKDVELRCDPISGHTALYWYRQSLGQGLEFLIYFQGNSAPDKSGLPSDRFSAERTGGSVSTLTIQRTQQEDSAVYLCASSLDAPGTGNIQYFGAGTRLSVL.

V is TRBV11-2 and J is TRBJ1-2; D call uncertain. The V and J ends lost 8 bases and 0 bases respectively, with 13 bases between them. The CDR3 consists of 14 residues. Germline CDR1 SGHAT, CDR2 FQNNGV. The CDR3 DNA reads as TGTGCCAGCGCCACCTCGGAGACTAACTATGGCTACACCTTC. Translated, it gives CASATSETNYGYTF.

The CDR3 DNA is TGTGCCAGCAGCCGACAGGATAGCACAGATACGCAGTATTTT. Translating gives CASSRQDSTDTQYF. The V and J genes are TRBV6-5 and TRBJ2-3; TRBD1 might be the D (6 bases). Trimming took 6 bases from V and 0 from J, leaving 10 bases between them. Looked up from germline, CDR1 is MNHEY and CDR2 is SVGAGI. The CDR3 contains 14 residues.

The chain carries TRBV6-4 and TRBJ2-7, with D unclear. CDR1 and CDR2 (germline): MRHNA, SNTAGT. This CDR3 has 14 amino acids. Trimming stripped 4 bases from V and 4 bases from J, with 14 bases between. The CDR3 DNA sequence: TGTGCCAGCAGTGGACACCACCTCCTATACGAGCAGTACTTC. Translating it yields CASSGHHLLYEQYF.

The J gene is TRBJ2-7, the V gene TRBV7-8; TRBD2 matches 11 bases. Germline CDR1 reads SGHVS; CDR2 reads FQNEAQ. This CDR3 is built from 19 residues. Germline trimming cut 1 base from V and 0 bases from J; bases unmatched to any gene: 11. The CDR3 sequence: CASSLVSWTSGHPSYEQYF. As DNA, the CDR3 is TGTGCCAGCAGCTTAGTATCCTGGACTAGCGGGCATCCCTCCTACGAGCAGTACTTC.

V is TRBV4-1 and J is TRBJ2-1; D is possibly TRBD2 (5 bases). This CDR3 spans 18 amino acids. Germline CDR1 is MGHRA and CDR2 is YSYEKL. V lost 3 bases and J lost 5, with 23 bases in between. The CDR3 region has the DNA TGCGCCAGCAGCCAGCAACTTCGCGTCGGGGTCCCAGACAATGAGCAGTTCTTC. Translated: CASSQQLRVGVPDNEQFF.

As DNA, the CDR3 is TGTGCCAGCAGTCTTTCCGGGAGCGGGAACATTCAGTACTTC. Residues: CASSLSGSGNIQYF. V usage is TRBV7-8 and J usage is TRBJ2-4; tentatively, D is TRBD2 (6 bases). Germline V lookup: CDR1 SGHVS, CDR2 FQNEAQ. CDR3 size: 14 residues. V was clipped by 6 bases and J by 7 bases, with 16 bases between them.

The chain carries TRBV12-3 or TRBV12-4 and TRBJ1-5; D is undetermined. The CDR3 is 12 amino acids. V lost 5 bases to trimming and J lost 4 bases, with 6 bases between them. This chain's CDR3 is CASSPGNQPQHF. In DNA, the CDR3 is TGTGCCAGCAGTCCCGGGAATCAGCCCCAGCATTTT.

This clone has more than one count but fewer than ten. The chain links TRBV12-3 or TRBV12-4 to TRBJ2-3, with a possible D match to TRBD2 (5 bases). Trimming stripped 6 bases from V and 4 bases from J, with 11 bases between. CDR3 length: 13 amino acids. The CDR3 nucleotides read TGTGCCAGCAGGCGGCCCGGGGCAGATACGCAGTATTTT. Its translation: CASRRPGADTQYF.

The chain recombines TRBV12-3 or TRBV12-4 with TRBJ1-2; D not resolved. The V end was cut by 9 bases, the J end by 10 bases, with 21 bases between. The CDR3 loop spans 13 amino acids. The CDR3 loop reads CARTFLLDYPYTF. The CDR3 DNA follows: TGTGCCAGGACTTTCCTCTTAGATTACCCCTACACCTTC.

The chain couples TRBV29-1 to TRBJ1-3, with D uncertain. Germline CDR1 and CDR2: SQVTM and ANQGSEA. With 6 bases removed from V and 1 base from J, the gap between germline ends came to 4 bases. The CDR3 is made up of 11 amino acids. This CDR3 reads CSVGSGNTIYF. CDR3 bases: TGCAGCGTCGGGTCTGGAAACACCATATATTTT.

This chain uses TRBV20-1 with TRBJ2-2; D is ambiguous. This CDR3 contains 11 residues. Germline CDR1 DFQATT, CDR2 SNEGSKA (reference sequence). V lost 3 bases, J lost 7 bases, and 6 bases lay in between. DNA for the CDR3: TGCAGTGCTAGTCCAGTCGGGGAGCTGTTTTTT. Amino acid sequence: CSASPVGELFF.

The chain couples TRBV18 to TRBJ2-7; 11 bases fit TRBD1. Per germline, CDR1 KGHSH and CDR2 LQKENI. The length of the CDR3 is 13 residues. V lost 3 bases and J lost 6; bases outside the gene matches: 1. DNA of the CDR3: TGTGCCAGCTCACCGGACAGGGGGCTCGAGCAGTACTTC. It encodes CASSPDRGLEQYF.

V is TRBV24-1 and J is TRBJ2-5; TRBD2 aligns across 8 bases. Looked up from germline, CDR1 is KGHDR and CDR2 is SFDVKD. The V gene end was trimmed by 5 bases and the J gene end by 4 bases; junction bases not matched to a gene: 11. The length of the CDR3 is 16 residues. CDR3 protein: CATSGGAAGVGETQYF. The CDR3 region has the DNA TGTGCCACCAGTGGTGGGGCAGCGGGAGTCGGAGAGACCCAGTACTTC.

The rearrangement links TRBV18 to TRBJ2-5, with 8 positions matching TRBD1. This CDR3 has 14 residues. The germline V gene has CDR1 KGHSH and CDR2 LQKENI. With V trimmed by 3 bases and J by 3 bases, 3 bases remained unmatched. The CDR3 region has the DNA TGTGCCAGCTCACCGACAGGGGTAGAAGAGACCCAGTACTTC. It yields the protein CASSPTGVEETQYF.

This chain uses TRBV10-3 with TRBJ2-7, with D perhaps TRBD2 (5 bases). The germline V gene has CDR1 ENHRY and CDR2 SYGVKD. The CDR3 has 15 residues. V lost 10 bases, J lost 0 bases, and 19 bases lay in between. The CDR3 DNA reads as TGTGCCACCCTAAAAGCGGACGGTAGCTCCTACGAGCAGTACTTC. Protein: CATLKADGSSYEQYF.

The chain has TRBV6-2 or TRBV6-3 and TRBJ1-2; D gene unclear. Germline CDR1 and CDR2: MNHEY and SVGEGT. V lost 4 bases to trimming and J lost 5 bases, with 8 bases between them. The CDR3 length is 12 residues. The CDR3 loop is CASSLTEYGYTF. In DNA, the CDR3 is TGTGCCAGCAGTTTGACTGAGTATGGCTACACCTTC.